These 19 T cell receptor beta chains originate from one sample sequenced in a study of CD8 T cells in Susac syndrome. RNA, at about 0.5 to 1 ug, was reverse transcribed with random hexamers. TCRdb analysed the immunoSEQ multiplex PCR reads with MiXCR anew, one entry per CDR3 protein. The data hold about 160,000 distinct CDR3 sequences, with roughly 94% observed a single time. The sequenced sample was CD4+ T cells from PBMCs. These receptors were collected from a human donor in good health.

The V and J genes are TRBV5-4 and TRBJ1-1, with a tentative D call TRBD1 (5 bases). The V and J ends lost 3 bases and 4 bases respectively, with 16 bases between them. Germline V lookup: CDR1 SGHNT, CDR2 YYREEE (reference sequence). The CDR3 spans 15 residues. The CDR3 loop is CASSWMGPAGTEAFF. The CDR3 nucleotides read TGTGCCAGCAGCTGGATGGGACCGGCGGGCACTGAAGCTTTCTTT.

The chain combines TRBV5-1 with TRBJ2-2; D is possibly TRBD1 (6 bases). Germline V gives CDR1 SGHRS, CDR2 YFSETQ. V gave up 1 base and J gave up 4 bases, with 8 bases separating them. The CDR3 has 14 amino acids. Here the CDR3 DNA reads TGCGCCAGCAGCTTGACAGGGACCACCGGGGAGCTGTTTTTT. Protein sequence: CASSLTGTTGELFF.

The genes are TRBV3-1 and TRBJ1-1; TRBD1 matches at 7 bases. Germline values: CDR1 LGHDT, CDR2 YNNKEL (reference sequence). The CDR3 is made up of 13 amino acids. V lost 2 bases to trimming and J lost 10 bases; unmatched junction nucleotides: 7. CDR3 DNA: TGTGCCAGCAGCCAATATTTAAGGACAGGAGCTTTCTTT. Translated: CASSQYLRTGAFF.

This chain connects TRBV7-2 to TRBJ1-1; a possible D gene is TRBD1 (5 bases). Trimming left V 5 bases short and J 9 bases short, with 16 bases between. This CDR3 contains 13 residues. CDR1 and CDR2 (germline): SGHTA, FQGNSA. CDR3 in DNA: TGTGCCAGCAGCCCACCGGGACCCGGGAAAGCTTTCTTT. As protein: CASSPPGPGKAFF.

This chain connects TRBV5-4 to TRBJ2-7, with D perhaps assigned TRBD1 or TRBD2 (5 bases each). Germline V gene data show CDR1 as SGHNT and CDR2 as YYREEE (reference sequence). Trimming took off 5 bases at V and 0 bases at J, with 12 bases between the two ends. The CDR3 length is 14 residues. The CDR3 bases are TGTGCCAGCAGATGGGACCAGAGCTCCTACGAGCAGTACTTC. Amino acid sequence: CASRWDQSSYEQYF.

The chain is built from TRBV6-6 and TRBJ1-5; D is uncertain. The germline CDR1 and CDR2 sequences are MNHNY and SVGAGI (reference sequence). Trimming shortened V by 8 bases and J by 2 bases, and 7 bases separated the two germline ends. The CDR3 has 12 amino acids. This CDR3 is CASQLGNQPQHF. The CDR3 coding sequence is TGTGCCAGCCAGTTGGGCAATCAGCCCCAGCATTTT.

V is TRBV7-9 and J is TRBJ1-1; D gene unclear. CDR1 is SEHNR, CDR2 FQNEAQ, per germline (reference sequence). V lost 5 bases to trimming and J lost 4 bases, with 11 bases between them. The length of the CDR3 is 13 residues. CDR3 sequence (DNA): TGTGCCAGCAGCCAAGTGCCGAGCACTGAAGCTTTCTTT. Its translation: CASSQVPSTEAFF.

The rearrangement links TRBV12-5 to TRBJ2-5; no firm D call. The CDR3 length is 11 residues. V lost 7 bases, J lost 4 bases, and 7 bases lay in between. Germline V CDR1 and CDR2: LGHNT, FRNRAP. CDR3 residues: CASVLGETQYF. CDR3 coding DNA: TGTGCTAGTGTTTTAGGAGAGACCCAGTACTTC.

The chain is built from TRBV7-9 and TRBJ2-7, with 13 nucleotides matching TRBD2. This CDR3 is 15 amino acids long. J gave up 6 bases and V 5 bases, and 7 bases lay outside the gene matches. The V gene's germline CDR1 is SEHNR and CDR2 FQNEAQ (reference sequence). The CDR3 bases are TGTGCCAGCAGCCGGACTAGCGGGAGTAACAGCGAGCAGTACTTC. It translates to CASSRTSGSNSEQYF.

This chain uses TRBV4-3 with TRBJ1-5; TRBD1 is a possible D gene (5 bases). Trimming left V 0 bases short and J 4 bases short, with 16 bases between. This CDR3 spans 17 amino acids. Per germline, CDR1 LGHNA and CDR2 YSLEER. The CDR3 sequence: CASSQDSAGRKNQPQHF. As DNA, the CDR3 is TGCGCCAGCAGCCAAGATTCGGCGGGACGGAAAAATCAGCCCCAGCATTTT.

This chain links TRBV28 with TRBJ1-2, with D perhaps TRBD1 (6 bases). The CDR3 length is 11 residues. Trimming stripped 7 bases from V and 5 bases from J, with 8 bases between. CDR1 is MDHEN and CDR2 is SYDVKM in the germline V gene. CDR3 amino acids: CASNTGYGYTF. CDR3 nucleotide sequence: TGTGCCAGCAATACAGGGTATGGCTACACCTTC.

This chain connects TRBV5-1 to TRBJ2-3; TRBD1 might be the D (5 bases). The length of the CDR3 is 15 residues. From germline, CDR1 is SGHRS and CDR2 YFSETQ. V lost 0 bases and J lost 6, with 14 bases in between. Here the CDR3 DNA reads TGCGCCAGCAGCTTGGCCGAATTCTCAGGGGATACGCAGTATTTT. Its protein is CASSLAEFSGDTQYF.

J is TRBJ2-2 and V is TRBV20-1; D is perhaps TRBD2 (6 bases). V was clipped by 8 bases and J by 9 bases, with 25 bases between them. Germline CDR1 reads DFQATT; CDR2 reads SNEGSKA (reference sequence). The length of the CDR3 is 15 residues. This CDR3 is CSTTRGLASNRELFF. CDR3 in DNA: TGCAGTACGACTCGAGGGCTAGCGAGCAACCGGGAGCTGTTTTTT.

The gene calls are TRBV6-1 and TRBJ1-2, with D possibly matching TRBD1 (5 bases). V lost 4 bases, J lost 8 bases, and 17 bases lay in between. This CDR3 has 14 amino acids. Germline loops: CDR1 MNHNS, CDR2 SASEGT. In DNA form, the CDR3 reads TGTGCCAGCAGTGGGGGGTACATACCCCGAGGCTACACCTTC. It is translated as CASSGGYIPRGYTF.

This sequence joins TRBV15 and TRBJ2-6, with D uncertain. The V gene's germline CDR1 is LNHNV and CDR2 YYDKDF (reference sequence). CDR3 length: 15 amino acids. Between the trimmed V and J ends, which lost 1 base and 4 bases, there was a span of 8 bases. The CDR3 nucleotides read TGTGCCACCAGCAGAGGTAATACCGGGGCCAACGTCCTGACTTTC. This translates into CATSRGNTGANVLTF.

The V gene is TRBV18, the J gene TRBJ2-5; 8 nucleotides align to TRBD2. The V gene's germline CDR1 is KGHSH and CDR2 LQKENI. J lost 4 bases, V lost 0 bases, and 4 bases had no gene match. The CDR3 sequence is 15 residues long. This CDR3 is CASSPPSGGGETQYF. The CDR3 region has the DNA TGTGCCAGCTCACCACCAAGCGGGGGAGGAGAGACCCAGTACTTC.

This chain connects TRBV20-1 to TRBJ2-5; 9 nucleotides align to TRBD2. The CDR3 covers 14 residues. The germline V gene has CDR1 DFQATT and CDR2 SNEGSKA (reference sequence). J gave up 4 bases and V 6 bases, and 9 bases lay outside the gene matches. As DNA, the CDR3 is TGCAGTGCCCTCAGCGGGGGGCCCTTAGAGACCCAGTACTTC. It encodes CSALSGGPLETQYF.

The chain recombines TRBV7-9 with TRBJ1-3; perhaps TRBD1 as D (6 bases). Germline lookup yields CDR1 SEHNR and CDR2 FQNEAQ (reference sequence). V was shortened by 2 bases and J by 4 bases, with 15 bases between the two germline ends. The CDR3 covers 16 residues. The CDR3 loop reads CASSLSLGGAGNTIYF. In DNA, the CDR3 is TGTGCCAGCAGCTTATCCCTGGGGGGGGCCGGAAACACCATATATTTT.

This chain uses TRBV12-3 or TRBV12-4 with TRBJ2-3; TRBD2 agrees at 7 bases. This CDR3 has 15 residues. The J segment lost 0 bases and the V segment lost 6 bases, leaving 6 bases of the junction unmatched. The CDR3 protein is CASSPTSPSTDTQYF. The CDR3 nucleotides are TGTGCCAGCAGCCCGACTAGCCCTAGCACAGATACGCAGTATTTT.